The rows below give T cell receptor beta chains drawn from one sample of a study of T-cell memory formation after mild COVID-19. MiXCR, run by TCRdb on the 5' RACE reads, gives a single entry per CDR3 protein. In the table there are roughly 450,000 distinct CDR3 sequences, 15% to 20% of which are singletons. The specimen sequenced was PBMCs or a T cell subset sorted from them (not recorded which). Source of these receptors: an adult woman who had mild COVID-19 (a few samples of this study predate the infection). Cell type and time point are not known. Each CDR3 is given with its conserved first and last residue. The order of the fields is J gene, D gene, V gene, clone size, CDR3 DNA, CDR3 protein. A D gene is named only where the DNA matches it firmly. Only some rows state a clone size, as once, few, many or a class for expanded clones.

j_gene: TRBJ2-3; d_gene: TRBD1; v_gene: TRBV18; abundance: few; CDR3nt: TGTGCCAGCTCTCTCCGACAGGGGAAGGCAGATACGCAGTATTTT; CDR3aa: CASSLRQGKADTQYF
j_gene: TRBJ1-5; d_gene: NA; v_gene: TRBV12-3/TRBV12-4; abundance: few; CDR3nt: TGTGCCAGCAGTTTATGGCGAGAAAGCAATCAGCCCCAGCATTTT; CDR3aa: CASSLWRESNQPQHF
j_gene: TRBJ2-3; d_gene: TRBD2; v_gene: TRBV5-1; abundance: NA; CDR3nt: TGCGCCAGCACCTTGGGGAGCGGGGGAGCTAGCACAGATACGCAGTATTTT; CDR3aa: CASTLGSGGASTDTQYF
j_gene: TRBJ1-2; d_gene: TRBD1; v_gene: TRBV29-1; abundance: many; CDR3nt: TGCAGCGTTTTGGGACAGGACAACTATGGCTACACCTTC; CDR3aa: CSVLGQDNYGYTF
j_gene: TRBJ1-2; d_gene: NA; v_gene: TRBV6-5; abundance: NA; CDR3nt: TGTGCCAGCAGGACCACTGGACAGCCCTACTACACCTTC; CDR3aa: CASRTTGQPYYTF
j_gene: TRBJ2-1; d_gene: NA; v_gene: TRBV7-2; abundance: few; CDR3nt: TGTGCCAGCAGCTTTTTTCGGGGGAGATACAATGAGCAGTTCTTC; CDR3aa: CASSFFRGRYNEQFF
j_gene: TRBJ2-3; d_gene: NA; v_gene: TRBV20-1; abundance: few; CDR3nt: TGCAGTGCTATTTCTCTGCATACGCAGTATTTT; CDR3aa: CSAISLHTQYF
j_gene: TRBJ2-3; d_gene: NA; v_gene: TRBV3-1; abundance: few; CDR3nt: TGTGCCAGCAGCCCGGATCTCCCGGGACTGATAGACTTCACAGATACGCAGTATTTT; CDR3aa: CASSPDLPGLIDFTDTQYF
j_gene: TRBJ2-1; d_gene: TRBD2; v_gene: TRBV19; abundance: few; CDR3nt: TGTGCCAGTAGTCTGGGACTAGCGGAACCCAATGAGCAGTTCTTC; CDR3aa: CASSLGLAEPNEQFF
j_gene: TRBJ2-1; d_gene: NA; v_gene: TRBV15; abundance: NA; CDR3nt: TGTGCCACCAGCAGCCTAGGACGATTCGGCTACAATGAGCAGTTCTTC; CDR3aa: CATSSLGRFGYNEQFF
j_gene: TRBJ2-1; d_gene: TRBD1; v_gene: TRBV5-1; abundance: NA; CDR3nt: TGCGCCAGCAGCTTGGCCCCGACAGGGGGAGGCAATGAGCAGTTCTTC; CDR3aa: CASSLAPTGGGNEQFF
j_gene: TRBJ1-2; d_gene: NA; v_gene: TRBV3-1; abundance: many; CDR3nt: TGTGCCAGCAGCCATGGGGACACCCGTAACTATGGCTACACCTTC; CDR3aa: CASSHGDTRNYGYTF
j_gene: TRBJ2-7; d_gene: NA; v_gene: TRBV7-9; abundance: few; CDR3nt: TGTGCCAGCAGCACTGCGGCCCCTCTAACGAAGGGGTACTTC; CDR3aa: CASSTAAPLTKGYF
j_gene: TRBJ2-7; d_gene: NA; v_gene: TRBV10-3; abundance: few; CDR3nt: TGTGCCATCAGTGAGGTCGATCGAAAGTACGAGCAGTACTTC; CDR3aa: CAISEVDRKYEQYF
j_gene: TRBJ2-5; d_gene: NA; v_gene: TRBV15; abundance: NA; CDR3nt: TGTGCCACCGGGCAGGACTGGTACCAAGAGACCCAGTACTTC; CDR3aa: CATGQDWYQETQYF
j_gene: TRBJ2-6; d_gene: NA; v_gene: TRBV27; abundance: NA; CDR3nt: TGTGCCAGCAGTTCTCTGTTTCTGTCAGGGGTCGGGGCCAACGTCCTGACTTTC; CDR3aa: CASSSLFLSGVGANVLTF
j_gene: TRBJ2-5; d_gene: TRBD2; v_gene: TRBV12-3/TRBV12-4; abundance: many; CDR3nt: TGTGCCAGCAGCGGCGAGCGGGGGTCCTGGGAGACCCAGTACTTC; CDR3aa: CASSGERGSWETQYF
j_gene: TRBJ1-6; d_gene: TRBD1; v_gene: TRBV18; abundance: NA; CDR3nt: TGTGCCAGCTCACGGACAGGGAAGATGGATTCACCCCTCCACTTT; CDR3aa: CASSRTGKMDSPLHF
j_gene: TRBJ1-1; d_gene: NA; v_gene: TRBV19; abundance: NA; CDR3nt: TGTGCCACTAGGCTAGGGTCCACTGAAGCTTTCTTT; CDR3aa: CATRLGSTEAFF
j_gene: TRBJ1-3; d_gene: TRBD1; v_gene: TRBV5-1; abundance: NA; CDR3nt: TGCGCCAGCAGCGAACAGGGGTCTACTGGAAACACCATATATTTT; CDR3aa: CASSEQGSTGNTIYF
j_gene: TRBJ2-5; d_gene: NA; v_gene: TRBV30; abundance: NA; CDR3nt: TGTGCCTGGAGTGTCTCTTCAGAGACCCAGTACTTC; CDR3aa: CAWSVSSETQYF
j_gene: TRBJ1-2; d_gene: NA; v_gene: TRBV20-1; abundance: NA; CDR3nt: TGCAGTGCTAGAGATCAAAGGGGAAACTATGGCTACACCTTC; CDR3aa: CSARDQRGNYGYTF
j_gene: TRBJ2-5; d_gene: NA; v_gene: TRBV28; abundance: few; CDR3nt: TGTGCCAGCAGCAAGATCAGGGGTCTAGAGACCCAGTACTTC; CDR3aa: CASSKIRGLETQYF
j_gene: TRBJ2-2; d_gene: TRBD1; v_gene: TRBV6-1; abundance: few; CDR3nt: TGTGCCAGCAGCAAAAGAGGGGGCGCGAACACCGGGGAGCTGTTTTTT; CDR3aa: CASSKRGGANTGELFF
j_gene: TRBJ2-4; d_gene: TRBD1; v_gene: TRBV27; abundance: few; CDR3nt: TGTGCCAGCAGTTTCAAAGGGGGCTGGACCAAAAACATTCAGTACTTC; CDR3aa: CASSFKGGWTKNIQYF
j_gene: TRBJ2-5; d_gene: NA; v_gene: TRBV5-6; abundance: many; CDR3nt: TGTGCCAGCAGCTTGGGGCGTTGGGGAGAGACCCAGTACTTC; CDR3aa: CASSLGRWGETQYF
j_gene: TRBJ2-7; d_gene: TRBD2; v_gene: TRBV12-3/TRBV12-4; abundance: NA; CDR3nt: TGTGCCAGCAGTTCCTTAGCGGGGAGGGGCCCCTACGAGCAGTACTTC; CDR3aa: CASSSLAGRGPYEQYF
j_gene: TRBJ2-5; d_gene: NA; v_gene: TRBV7-7; abundance: NA; CDR3nt: TGTGCCAGCAGCCGGACAGCTAAAGAGACCCAGTACTTC; CDR3aa: CASSRTAKETQYF
j_gene: TRBJ1-2; d_gene: NA; v_gene: TRBV27; abundance: few; CDR3nt: TGTGCCAGCAGTTTCGGAGGAATGGATGGCTACACCTTC; CDR3aa: CASSFGGMDGYTF
j_gene: TRBJ2-1; d_gene: TRBD1; v_gene: TRBV5-6; abundance: NA; CDR3nt: TGTGCAAGCAGTTACGCCGGGACAGGGAGCAATGAGCAGTTCTTC; CDR3aa: CASSYAGTGSNEQFF
j_gene: TRBJ1-4; d_gene: NA; v_gene: TRBV11-2; abundance: few; CDR3nt: TGTGCCAGCAGCTATCCCCGCGCTGGGGTGGTTGAAAAACTGTTTTTT; CDR3aa: CASSYPRAGVVEKLFF
j_gene: TRBJ1-3; d_gene: NA; v_gene: TRBV9; abundance: NA; CDR3nt: TGTGCCAGCGGGCCCAGCGGGGAAGCTGGAAACACCATATATTTT; CDR3aa: CASGPSGEAGNTIYF
j_gene: TRBJ2-5; d_gene: NA; v_gene: TRBV7-9; abundance: few; CDR3nt: TGTGCCAGCAGCTCTAATCGGGGAGGACAGCAAGAGACCCAGTACTTC; CDR3aa: CASSSNRGGQQETQYF
j_gene: TRBJ1-5; d_gene: NA; v_gene: TRBV4-1; abundance: NA; CDR3nt: TGCGCCAGCAGCCCGAGACAGGCGACAGCGAGCAATCAGCCCCAGCATTTT; CDR3aa: CASSPRQATASNQPQHF
j_gene: TRBJ2-7; d_gene: NA; v_gene: TRBV6-5; abundance: few; CDR3nt: TGTGCCAGCAGTGCCCCGCCGCCCAGAGATTTCTACGAGCAGTACTTC; CDR3aa: CASSAPPPRDFYEQYF
j_gene: TRBJ1-1; d_gene: NA; v_gene: TRBV15; abundance: NA; CDR3nt: TGTGCCACCAGCAGGGGACGGCTGAACACTGAAGCTTTCTTT; CDR3aa: CATSRGRLNTEAFF
j_gene: TRBJ1-2; d_gene: NA; v_gene: TRBV24-1; abundance: NA; CDR3nt: TGTGCCACCAGTGACCGACGGCGGGGGCGGAACTATGGCTACACCTTC; CDR3aa: CATSDRRRGRNYGYTF
j_gene: TRBJ2-2; d_gene: NA; v_gene: TRBV6-2/TRBV6-3; abundance: few; CDR3nt: TGTGCCAGCAGCCTACAGGAAGTGGCCGGGGAGCTGTTTTTT; CDR3aa: CASSLQEVAGELFF
j_gene: TRBJ2-1; d_gene: TRBD1; v_gene: TRBV3-1; abundance: NA; CDR3nt: TGTGCCAGCAGCCAAGCCCCGGGACAGCTTCACAATGAGCAGTTCTTC; CDR3aa: CASSQAPGQLHNEQFF
j_gene: TRBJ1-6; d_gene: TRBD1; v_gene: TRBV5-1; abundance: few; CDR3nt: TGCGCCAGCAGCATGCGGGACAGGGCGAATTCACCCCTCCACTTT; CDR3aa: CASSMRDRANSPLHF
j_gene: TRBJ2-3; d_gene: TRBD2; v_gene: TRBV5-1; abundance: few; CDR3nt: TGCGCCAGCAGCCCGGTAGCGGGGAGCACAGATACGCAGTATTTT; CDR3aa: CASSPVAGSTDTQYF
j_gene: TRBJ2-1; d_gene: TRBD1; v_gene: TRBV29-1; abundance: many; CDR3nt: TGCAGCGTTGCGGGGCCCACAGGGGTCAATGAGCAGTTCTTC; CDR3aa: CSVAGPTGVNEQFF
j_gene: TRBJ1-2; d_gene: NA; v_gene: TRBV4-1; abundance: many; CDR3nt: TGCGCCAGCAGCCAAGTCTTCGGCAGCGAGGATGGCTACACCTTC; CDR3aa: CASSQVFGSEDGYTF
j_gene: TRBJ1-1; d_gene: NA; v_gene: TRBV7-2; abundance: once; CDR3nt: TGTGCCAGCAGCTTAGTCGTCCAGGGGAGCACTGAAGCTTTCTTT; CDR3aa: CASSLVVQGSTEAFF
j_gene: TRBJ2-7; d_gene: NA; v_gene: TRBV12-3/TRBV12-4; abundance: few; CDR3nt: TGTGCCAGCAGTTTAGGGGCTGGTAACGGAGCCTCCTCCTACGAGCAGTACTTC; CDR3aa: CASSLGAGNGASSYEQYF
j_gene: TRBJ2-5; d_gene: NA; v_gene: TRBV6-6; abundance: NA; CDR3nt: TGTGCCAGCAGTCCGGAACCGAGAACGGAGACCCAGTACTTC; CDR3aa: CASSPEPRTETQYF